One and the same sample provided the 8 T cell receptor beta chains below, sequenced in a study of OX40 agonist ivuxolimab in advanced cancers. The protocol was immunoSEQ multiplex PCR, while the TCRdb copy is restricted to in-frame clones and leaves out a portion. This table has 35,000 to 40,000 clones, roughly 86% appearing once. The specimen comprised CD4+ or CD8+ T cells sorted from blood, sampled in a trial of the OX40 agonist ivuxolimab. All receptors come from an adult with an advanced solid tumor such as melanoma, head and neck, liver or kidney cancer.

The CDR3 bases are TGTGCCAGCAGCTTGGGACAGCATAGAAACACCATATATTTT. Protein product: CASSLGQHRNTIYF. V and J are TRBV5-5 and TRBJ1-3, with D possibly TRBD1 on 5 matching bases. V was shortened by 0 bases and J by 5 bases, with 9 bases between the two germline ends. The V gene's germline CDR1 is SGHKS and CDR2 YYEKEE (reference sequence). There are 14 residues in the CDR3.

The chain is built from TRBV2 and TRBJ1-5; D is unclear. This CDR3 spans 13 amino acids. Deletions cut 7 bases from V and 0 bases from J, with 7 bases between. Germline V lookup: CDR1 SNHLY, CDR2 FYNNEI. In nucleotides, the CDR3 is TGTGCCAGCAACGTCTATAGCAATCAGCCCCAGCATTTT. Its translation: CASNVYSNQPQHF.

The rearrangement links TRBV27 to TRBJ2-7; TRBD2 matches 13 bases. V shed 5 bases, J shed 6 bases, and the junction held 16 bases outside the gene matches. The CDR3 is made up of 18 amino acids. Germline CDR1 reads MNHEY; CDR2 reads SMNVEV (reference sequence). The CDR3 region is CASSAGLAGSRVSLEQYF. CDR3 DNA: TGTGCCAGCAGTGCGGGACTAGCGGGATCCCGGGTTTCTCTCGAGCAGTACTTC.

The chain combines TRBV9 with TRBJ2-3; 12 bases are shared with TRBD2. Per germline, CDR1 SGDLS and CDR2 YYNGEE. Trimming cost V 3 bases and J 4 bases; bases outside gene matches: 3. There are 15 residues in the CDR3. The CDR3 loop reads CASSGLAGGPDTQYF. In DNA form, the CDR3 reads TGTGCCAGCAGCGGGCTAGCGGGGGGGCCAGATACGCAGTATTTT.

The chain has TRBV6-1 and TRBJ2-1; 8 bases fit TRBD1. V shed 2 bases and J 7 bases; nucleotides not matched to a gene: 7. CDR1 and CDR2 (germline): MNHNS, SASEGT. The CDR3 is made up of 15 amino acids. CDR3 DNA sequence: TGTGCCAGCAGTGAAATGGGACAGGCTTCGAATGAGCAGTTCTTC. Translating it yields CASSEMGQASNEQFF.

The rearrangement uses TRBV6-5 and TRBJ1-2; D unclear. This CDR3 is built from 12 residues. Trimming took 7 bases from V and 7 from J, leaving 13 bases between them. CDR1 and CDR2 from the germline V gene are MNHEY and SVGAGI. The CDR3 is CASMPWVGGYTF. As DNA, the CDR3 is TGTGCCAGCATGCCATGGGTTGGTGGCTACACCTTC.

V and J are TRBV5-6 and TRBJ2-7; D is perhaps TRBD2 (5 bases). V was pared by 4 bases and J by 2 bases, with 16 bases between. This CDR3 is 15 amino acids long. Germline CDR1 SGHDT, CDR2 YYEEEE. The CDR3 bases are TGTGCCAGCAGCCGCCCGGGGTCAGAACCCTACGAGCAGTACTTC. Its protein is CASSRPGSEPYEQYF.

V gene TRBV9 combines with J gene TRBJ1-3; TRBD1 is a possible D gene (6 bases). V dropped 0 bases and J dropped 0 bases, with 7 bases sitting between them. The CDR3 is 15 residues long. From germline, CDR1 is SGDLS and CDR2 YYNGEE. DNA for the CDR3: TGTGCCAGCAGCGTAGAGGACAGCTCTGGAAACACCATATATTTT. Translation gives CASSVEDSSGNTIYF. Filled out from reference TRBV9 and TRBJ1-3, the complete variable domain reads DSGVTQTPKHLITATGQRVTLRCSPRSGDLSVYWYQQSLDQGLQFLIQYYNGEERAKGNILERFSAQQFPDLHSELNLSSLELGDSALYFCASSVEDSSGNTIYFGEGSWLTVV.